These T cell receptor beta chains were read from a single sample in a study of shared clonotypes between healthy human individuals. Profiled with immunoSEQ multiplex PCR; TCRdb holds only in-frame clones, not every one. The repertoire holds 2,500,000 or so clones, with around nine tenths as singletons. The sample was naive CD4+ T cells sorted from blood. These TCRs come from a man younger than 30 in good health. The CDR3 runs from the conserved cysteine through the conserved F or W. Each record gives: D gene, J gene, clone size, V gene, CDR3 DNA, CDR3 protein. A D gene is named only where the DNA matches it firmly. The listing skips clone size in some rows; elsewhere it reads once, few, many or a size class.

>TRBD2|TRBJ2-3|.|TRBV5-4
TGTGCCAGCAGGGCCCCCCCGGGAGGAGGAACAGATACGCAGTATTTT
CASRAPPGGGTDTQYF
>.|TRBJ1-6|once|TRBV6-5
TGTGCCAGCACCCGACGGGTCCAAGCGAATTCACCCCTCCACTTT
CASTRRVQANSPLHF
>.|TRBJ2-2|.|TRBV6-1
TGTGCCAGCAGGCCCTTCAGAAACACCGGGGAGCTGTTTTTT
CASRPFRNTGELFF
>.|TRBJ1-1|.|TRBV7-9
TGTGCCAGCATTAACTCGACAGAATTGAACACTGAAGCTTTCTTT
CASINSTELNTEAFF
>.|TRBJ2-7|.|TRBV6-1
TGTGCCAGCAACGGAAGGACCAGTAGCTACGAGCAGTACTTC
CASNGRTSSYEQYF
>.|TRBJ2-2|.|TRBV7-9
TGTGCCAGCAGTCAGGACATAATCGCGAACACCGGGGAGCTGTTTTTT
CASSQDIIANTGELFF
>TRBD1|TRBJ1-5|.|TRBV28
TGTGCCAGCAGCTTACCCCCAACAGGGGGAACGCCCCAGCATTTT
CASSLPPTGGTPQHF
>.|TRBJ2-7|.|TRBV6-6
TGTGCCAGCAGTTTGGGAAGCGGTTCCTACGAGCAGTACTTC
CASSLGSGSYEQYF
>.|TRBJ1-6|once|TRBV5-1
TGCGCCAGCAGCCTGAGCCCAGGGGCTAATAATTCACCCCTCCACTTT
CASSLSPGANNSPLHF
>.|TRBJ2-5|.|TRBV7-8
TGTGCCAGCAGCTTAGCGAGTCCGACAGGCGGACAGACCCAGTACTTC
CASSLASPTGGQTQYF
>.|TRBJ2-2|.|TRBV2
TGTGCCAGCACGGTCGCGAACACCGGGGAGCTGTTTTTT
CASTVANTGELFF
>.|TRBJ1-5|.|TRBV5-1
TGCGCCAGCAGCTTGGCGGGAGGAGTCAATCAGCCCCAGCATTTT
CASSLAGGVNQPQHF
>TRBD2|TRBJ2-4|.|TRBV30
TGTGCCTGGAGTGTAACGGGAGGCATTCAGTACTTC
CAWSVTGGIQYF
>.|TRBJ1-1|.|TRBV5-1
TGCGCCAGCAGCAAATCACCGGGGACAATGACCACTGAAGCTTTCTTT
CASSKSPGTMTTEAFF
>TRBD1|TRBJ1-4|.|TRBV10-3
TGTGCCATCAGTGAGTCAGGGGGCACTAATGAAAAACTGTTTTTT
CAISESGGTNEKLFF
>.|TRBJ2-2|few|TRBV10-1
TGCGCCAGCAGTGAAACGACCGGGGAGCTGTTTTTT
CASSETTGELFF
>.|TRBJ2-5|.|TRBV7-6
TGTGCCAGCAGCCTGGGACTGGTGGAGACCCAGTACTTC
CASSLGLVETQYF
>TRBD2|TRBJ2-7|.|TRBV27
TGTGCCAGCAGTTTTTATAGCGGGGGGGCCTACGAGCAGTACTTC
CASSFYSGGAYEQYF
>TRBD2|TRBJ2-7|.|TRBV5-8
TGTGCCAGCAGTATGGACCGGCGGGAGAGGTGGGAGCAGTACTTC
CASSMDRRERWEQYF
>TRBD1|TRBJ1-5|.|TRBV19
TGTGCCAGTAGTCGACAGGGACGCAATCAGCCCCAGCATTTT
CASSRQGRNQPQHF
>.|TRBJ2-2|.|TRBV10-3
TGTGCCATCAGGGAGAACAGGGCGGAAACCGGGGAGCTGTTTTTT
CAIRENRAETGELFF
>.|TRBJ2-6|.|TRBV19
TGTGCCAGTAGTATGGGGCTACGACTAGTGGATGGGGCCAACGTCCTGACTTTC
CASSMGLRLVDGANVLTF
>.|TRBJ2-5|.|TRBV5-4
TGTGCCAGCAGCCTTTGGGCCATCCAAGAGACCCAGTACTTC
CASSLWAIQETQYF
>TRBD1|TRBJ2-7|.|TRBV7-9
TGTGCCAGCAGCTTAGGACAGGGACGAATTGCGTACGAGCAGTACTTC
CASSLGQGRIAYEQYF
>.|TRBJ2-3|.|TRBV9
TGTGCCAGCAGCGTAGTGGGTCAAGATACGCAGTATTTT
CASSVVGQDTQYF
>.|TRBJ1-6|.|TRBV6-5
TGTGCCAGCACAAGGGGGGTTGGGAATTCACCCCTCCACTTT
CASTRGVGNSPLHF
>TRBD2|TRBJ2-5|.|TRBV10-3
TGTGCCATCAGTGGAGGAGCGGGAGTAAAAGAGACCCAGTACTTC
CAISGGAGVKETQYF
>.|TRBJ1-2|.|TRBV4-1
TGCGCCAGCAGCCAGTGGACCGCGTCGGACTATGGCTACACCTTC
CASSQWTASDYGYTF
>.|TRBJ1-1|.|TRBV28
TGTGCCAGCACCCCGAAATCGGCAAAATTGGGGCGGAACACTGAAGCTTTCTTT
CASTPKSAKLGRNTEAFF
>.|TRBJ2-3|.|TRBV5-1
TGCGCCAGCAGGTTGTCAGACAGCTCCGGGCTAGCCTCCACAGATACGCAGTATTTT
CASRLSDSSGLASTDTQYF
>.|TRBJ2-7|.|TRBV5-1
TGCGCCAGCAGCTTAGGACCGGACGGGAGCGAGCAGTACTTC
CASSLGPDGSEQYF
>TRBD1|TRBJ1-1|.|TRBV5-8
TGTGCCAGCAGCTTGTGGTCAAATACAGGGGGCACTGAAGCTTTCTTT
CASSLWSNTGGTEAFF
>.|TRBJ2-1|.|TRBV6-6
TGTGCCAGCAGTCAGTCTAATGAGCAGTTCTTC
CASSQSNEQFF
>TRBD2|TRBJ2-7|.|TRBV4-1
TGCGCCAGCAGCCAAATGACTAGCGGGCCGGTTCACGAGCAGTACTTC
CASSQMTSGPVHEQYF
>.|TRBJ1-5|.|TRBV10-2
TGCGCCAGCAGTGATAGAGGGTTTGTGGTTAATCAGCCCCAGCATTTT
CASSDRGFVVNQPQHF
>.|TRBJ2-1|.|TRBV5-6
TGTGCCAGCAGCGAGCAAGCTCAGAGCTCCTACAATGAGCAGTTCTTC
CASSEQAQSSYNEQFF
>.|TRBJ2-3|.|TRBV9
TGTGCCAGCACTCGGATGGGGACAGATACGCAGTATTTT
CASTRMGTDTQYF
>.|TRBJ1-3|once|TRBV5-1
TGCGCCAGCAGCGGTACGGAGAGGTCTGGAAACACCATATATTTT
CASSGTERSGNTIYF
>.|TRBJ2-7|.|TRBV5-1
TGCGCCAGCAGCCCGCAGAGCTGGACCCCAGGCGCGGGGCTAGAGCAGTACTTC
CASSPQSWTPGAGLEQYF
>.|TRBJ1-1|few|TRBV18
TGTGCCAGCTCACCAAGTAACACTGAAGCTTTCTTT
CASSPSNTEAFF
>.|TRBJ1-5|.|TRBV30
TGTGCCTGGTCCGGAGGGGAAGGTCAGCCCCAGCATTTT
CAWSGGEGQPQHF
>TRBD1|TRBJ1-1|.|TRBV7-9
TGTGCCAGCAGCTTAAATTTAGGGGGCGGTGGTGAAGCTTTCTTT
CASSLNLGGGGEAFF
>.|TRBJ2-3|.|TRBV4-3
TGCGCCAGCAGCCAAGTCTTCGGTGCTACCGTCAAAACAGATACGCAGTATTTT
CASSQVFGATVKTDTQYF
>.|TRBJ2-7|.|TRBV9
TGTGCCAGCAGCGTAGAAGCCGGGGAATACGAGCAGTACTTC
CASSVEAGEYEQYF
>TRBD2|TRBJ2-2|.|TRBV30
TGTGCCTGGGGGGAGGGGAGGAACACCGGGGAGCTGTTTTTT
CAWGEGRNTGELFF
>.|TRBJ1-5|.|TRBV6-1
TGTGCCACCAGTCCGACAGGCAATCAGCCCCAGCATTTT
CATSPTGNQPQHF
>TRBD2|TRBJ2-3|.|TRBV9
TGTGCCAGCAGCGTAGGGCTAGCGGGAAACACAGATACGCAGTATTTT
CASSVGLAGNTDTQYF
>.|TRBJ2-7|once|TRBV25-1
TGTGCCAGCAGTGGAGGCAGGGGTACCTACGAGCAGTACTTC
CASSGGRGTYEQYF
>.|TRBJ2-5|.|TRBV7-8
TGTGCCAGCAGCTTAGTTGGTCAGGGGCAAGAGACCCAGTACTTC
CASSLVGQGQETQYF
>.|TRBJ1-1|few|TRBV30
TGTGCCTGGAACGCACAGGGTAACACTGAAGCTTTCTTT
CAWNAQGNTEAFF
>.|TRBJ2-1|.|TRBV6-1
TGTGCCAGCAGTGACCAGGGTTTATTATCTGAGCAGTTCTTC
CASSDQGLLSEQFF
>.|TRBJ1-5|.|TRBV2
TGTGCCAGCAGTGGCCGGGCCTCAATTGGGTCCCAGCATTTT
CASSGRASIGSQHF
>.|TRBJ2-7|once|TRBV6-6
TGTGCCAGCACGGGTTCGGAGCTCTACGAGCAGTACTTC
CASTGSELYEQYF
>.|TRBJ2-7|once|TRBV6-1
TGTGCCAGCAGTGAAGGGAACCTCGGGTCCTACGAGCAGTACTTC
CASSEGNLGSYEQYF
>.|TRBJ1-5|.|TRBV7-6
TGTGCCAGCAGCCGCGTGGTCAAGAGCAATCAGCCCCAGCATTTT
CASSRVVKSNQPQHF